This is a list of T cell receptor beta chains from one sample in a study of Graves' ophthalmopathy and Graves' hyperthyroidism. Via MiXCR, TCRdb re-called the multiplex PCR reads, giving one row per CDR3 protein. The sample yields 300,000 to 400,000 distinct CDR3 sequences, about 15% seen once. What was sequenced was peripheral blood. Receptors were obtained from an adult woman with stable Graves' hyperthyroidism. Both conserved end residues are part of each CDR3. A D gene is named only where the DNA matches it firmly. The size field is filled for only some rows; it gives once, few, many or a size class.

CDR3 DNA: TGCGCCAGCAGCCAAGAGGGGACAGGGTTGTCTCCTGAAGCTTTCTTT
CDR3 protein: CASSQEGTGLSPEAFF
clone size: once
D gene: TRBD1
V gene: TRBV4-1
J gene: TRBJ1-1

CDR3 DNA: TGTGCCAGCAGCCCCGGGGGGGGGGGAGAGACCCAGTACTTC
CDR3 protein: CASSPGGGGETQYF
clone size: many
D gene: TRBD2
V gene: TRBV7-3
J gene: TRBJ2-5

CDR3 DNA: TGTGCCAGTAGCGGGACAGACCCTGAAGCTTTCTTT
CDR3 protein: CASSGTDPEAFF
clone size: many
D gene: TRBD1
V gene: TRBV19
J gene: TRBJ1-1

CDR3 DNA: TGTGCCAGCAGCGTTGCCTATGGCTACACCTTC
CDR3 protein: CASSVAYGYTF
clone size: .
D gene: .
V gene: TRBV28
J gene: TRBJ1-2

CDR3 DNA: TGTGCCAGCAGTGATGGGCCGGGGCCGTACTTC
CDR3 protein: CASSDGPGPYF
clone size: .
D gene: .
V gene: TRBV6-1
J gene: TRBJ2-5

CDR3 DNA: TGTGCCAGCAGTCCTCGACTAGCGGGGACAGAGACCCAGTACTTC
CDR3 protein: CASSPRLAGTETQYF
clone size: .
D gene: TRBD2
V gene: TRBV6-5
J gene: TRBJ2-5

CDR3 DNA: TGTGCCAGCAGTTTATCCTCTGGTGCCCTCCCCTACGAGCAGTACTTC
CDR3 protein: CASSLSSGALPYEQYF
clone size: many
D gene: .
V gene: TRBV27
J gene: TRBJ2-7

CDR3 DNA: TGCAGTGCTACCTACGGGGGGGCCTACGAGCAGTACTTC
CDR3 protein: CSATYGGAYEQYF
clone size: many
D gene: TRBD2
V gene: TRBV20-1
J gene: TRBJ2-7

CDR3 DNA: TGTGCCAGCAGCGACGGTACGAAGCCTGAAGCTTTCTTT
CDR3 protein: CASSDGTKPEAFF
clone size: many
D gene: .
V gene: TRBV9
J gene: TRBJ1-1

CDR3 DNA: TGTGCCAGCAGTTTAGCCAGGGGGAATTCACCCCTCCACTTT
CDR3 protein: CASSLARGNSPLHF
clone size: many
D gene: TRBD1
V gene: TRBV28
J gene: TRBJ1-6

CDR3 DNA: TGTGCCAGCAGAGTCAGGGGGCGGGCTGAAGCTTTCTTT
CDR3 protein: CASRVRGRAEAFF
clone size: .
D gene: TRBD1
V gene: TRBV12-3/TRBV12-4
J gene: TRBJ1-1

CDR3 DNA: TGTGCCAGCAGCCTGACCGGGAGGGGTCCCGGGGAGCTGTTTTTT
CDR3 protein: CASSLTGRGPGELFF
clone size: .
D gene: TRBD2
V gene: TRBV7-6
J gene: TRBJ2-2

CDR3 DNA: TGTGCCAGCAGCTTAGCGGTCAGACAGTCCAGTCGGCCCCAGCATTTT
CDR3 protein: CASSLAVRQSSRPQHF
clone size: few
D gene: .
V gene: TRBV7-8
J gene: TRBJ1-5

CDR3 DNA: TGCGCCAGCAGCCTAGAAGGTCCGGCAGGGGAGTCCTACGAGCAGTACTTC
CDR3 protein: CASSLEGPAGESYEQYF
clone size: many
D gene: .
V gene: TRBV4-1
J gene: TRBJ2-7

CDR3 DNA: TGTGCCAGCAGTTTCCGGGACTACCAAGTGGAGACCCAGTACTTC
CDR3 protein: CASSFRDYQVETQYF
clone size: many
D gene: TRBD2
V gene: TRBV28
J gene: TRBJ2-5

CDR3 DNA: TGTGCCAGCTCGAACTCGGCCAGGCCCTACGAGCAGTACTTC
CDR3 protein: CASSNSARPYEQYF
clone size: many
D gene: .
V gene: TRBV18
J gene: TRBJ2-7

CDR3 DNA: TGTGCCAGCAGCCAAGTTAGCCCCAGCGCTGAAGCTTTCTTT
CDR3 protein: CASSQVSPSAEAFF
clone size: many
D gene: .
V gene: TRBV4-2
J gene: TRBJ1-1

CDR3 DNA: TGTGCCAGCAGTAGACAGGGACCCTACGAGCAGTACTTC
CDR3 protein: CASSRQGPYEQYF
clone size: few
D gene: TRBD1
V gene: TRBV6-1
J gene: TRBJ2-7

CDR3 DNA: TGTGCCAGCAGTTACAATCCGGGACTAGCGGGTACATGGGCAGATACGCAGTATTTT
CDR3 protein: CASSYNPGLAGTWADTQYF
clone size: few
D gene: TRBD2
V gene: TRBV6-2/TRBV6-3
J gene: TRBJ2-3

CDR3 DNA: TGTGCCAGCAGTGAAGTGTTAGCGGGAGGCCTCCGGGAGCAGTTCTTC
CDR3 protein: CASSEVLAGGLREQFF
clone size: many
D gene: TRBD2
V gene: TRBV2
J gene: TRBJ2-1

CDR3 DNA: TGTGCCACCACCTCCCCCGGATTATTCGAGCAGTACTTC
CDR3 protein: CATTSPGLFEQYF
clone size: many
D gene: .
V gene: TRBV6-1
J gene: TRBJ2-7

CDR3 DNA: TGTGCCAGCAGCCCCCCCAGCTCGCAGCACAAGCAGTACTTC
CDR3 protein: CASSPPSSQHKQYF
clone size: many
D gene: .
V gene: TRBV12-3/TRBV12-4
J gene: TRBJ2-7

CDR3 DNA: TGTGCCATCAGTGAAGGCAGGGCTGGAAACACCATATATTTT
CDR3 protein: CAISEGRAGNTIYF
clone size: many
D gene: .
V gene: TRBV10-3
J gene: TRBJ1-3

CDR3 DNA: TGTGCCAGCAGTTCGAAGGGCTGGGCCAGGGCCTCCTACGAGCAGTACTTC
CDR3 protein: CASSSKGWARASYEQYF
clone size: many
D gene: .
V gene: TRBV7-8
J gene: TRBJ2-7

CDR3 DNA: TGTGCCAGTAGACCGACAGGGTTTGACACTGAAGCTTTCTTT
CDR3 protein: CASRPTGFDTEAFF
clone size: many
D gene: TRBD1
V gene: TRBV19
J gene: TRBJ1-1

CDR3 DNA: TGTGCCGCCTATTTCCGGGACAAAAACACCGGGGAGCTGTTTTTT
CDR3 protein: CAAYFRDKNTGELFF
clone size: many
D gene: .
V gene: TRBV30
J gene: TRBJ2-2

CDR3 DNA: TGCGCCAGCAGATCTGGGGACGATGGCTACACCTTC
CDR3 protein: CASRSGDDGYTF
clone size: many
D gene: .
V gene: TRBV5-1
J gene: TRBJ1-2

CDR3 DNA: TGCGCCAGCACCCCCCCCGAGGACGCCTCTGAAGCTTTCTTT
CDR3 protein: CASTPPEDASEAFF
clone size: few
D gene: .
V gene: TRBV4-1
J gene: TRBJ1-1

CDR3 DNA: TGTGCCATCAGTGAGGGACAGGTGAACACTGAAGCTTTCTTT
CDR3 protein: CAISEGQVNTEAFF
clone size: .
D gene: TRBD1
V gene: TRBV10-3
J gene: TRBJ1-1

CDR3 DNA: TGTGCCAGCCCACGGGGACAGGGGGACAATCAGCCCCAGCATTTT
CDR3 protein: CASPRGQGDNQPQHF
clone size: .
D gene: TRBD1
V gene: TRBV18
J gene: TRBJ1-5

CDR3 DNA: TGTGCCAGCAGTTACTCCAGGGCCTACGAGCAGTACTTC
CDR3 protein: CASSYSRAYEQYF
clone size: many
D gene: .
V gene: TRBV6-2/TRBV6-3
J gene: TRBJ2-7

CDR3 DNA: TGTGCCTGGAGTGACCGGGACAGGGCTGAGACCCAGTACTTC
CDR3 protein: CAWSDRDRAETQYF
clone size: many
D gene: TRBD1
V gene: TRBV30
J gene: TRBJ2-5

CDR3 DNA: TGTGCCTGGAGTGCAGTCTCCTACGAGCAGTACTTC
CDR3 protein: CAWSAVSYEQYF
clone size: many
D gene: .
V gene: TRBV30
J gene: TRBJ2-7

CDR3 DNA: TGTGCCAGCAACCAAGGGGGTCTAGCGTTAGCCAAAAACATTCAGTACTTC
CDR3 protein: CASNQGGLALAKNIQYF
clone size: many
D gene: .
V gene: TRBV6-1
J gene: TRBJ2-4

CDR3 DNA: TGCGCCAGCAGCCAAGAGTCGGGCGGGATTGACACCGGGGAGCTGTTTTTT
CDR3 protein: CASSQESGGIDTGELFF
clone size: few
D gene: .
V gene: TRBV4-3
J gene: TRBJ2-2

CDR3 DNA: TGTGCCAGCTCCCGGGAGTGGTACGAGCAGTACTTC
CDR3 protein: CASSREWYEQYF
clone size: many
D gene: .
V gene: TRBV28
J gene: TRBJ2-7

CDR3 DNA: TGTGCCAGCAGTTTTAGGGCAGACAAAAACATTAAGTACTTC
CDR3 protein: CASSFRADKNIKYF
clone size: .
D gene: .
V gene: TRBV27
J gene: TRBJ2-4

CDR3 DNA: TGTGCCAGCAGTTTTGGGCTAGCGAGTACCGGGGAGCTGTTTTTT
CDR3 protein: CASSFGLASTGELFF
clone size: many
D gene: .
V gene: TRBV28
J gene: TRBJ2-2

CDR3 DNA: TGTGCCAGCAGACACACGACAGGATCGAACACTGAAGCTTTCTTT
CDR3 protein: CASRHTTGSNTEAFF
clone size: many
D gene: .
V gene: TRBV12-3/TRBV12-4
J gene: TRBJ1-1

CDR3 DNA: TGTGCCAGCAGCGTAGGTAACAGCGGCTCTGAAGCTTTCTTT
CDR3 protein: CASSVGNSGSEAFF
clone size: many
D gene: .
V gene: TRBV9
J gene: TRBJ1-1

CDR3 DNA: TGTGCCAGCAGCGTTACCGGGACTAGAGGGAGCGAGCAGTACTTC
CDR3 protein: CASSVTGTRGSEQYF
clone size: .
D gene: TRBD2
V gene: TRBV9
J gene: TRBJ2-7

CDR3 DNA: TGTGCCAGCAGTAGGACAGCCGGAAACACCATATATTTT
CDR3 protein: CASSRTAGNTIYF
clone size: many
D gene: .
V gene: TRBV6-1
J gene: TRBJ1-3

CDR3 DNA: TGTGCCAGCAGGACATCTAGCGGTCACACCGGGGAGCTGTTTTTT
CDR3 protein: CASRTSSGHTGELFF
clone size: many
D gene: TRBD2
V gene: TRBV9
J gene: TRBJ2-2

CDR3 DNA: TGTGCCACCAGTGACGGGACAGGAAACACCATATATTTT
CDR3 protein: CATSDGTGNTIYF
clone size: .
D gene: .
V gene: TRBV24-1
J gene: TRBJ1-3

CDR3 DNA: TGCGCCAGTCGAGGGGGCTGGGGGAACATTCAGTACTTC
CDR3 protein: CASRGGWGNIQYF
clone size: many
D gene: TRBD1
V gene: TRBV4-1
J gene: TRBJ2-4

CDR3 DNA: TGTGCCAGCAGTGAATGGGGTCGGGCGACAGGCCGGGACTATGGCTACACCTTC
CDR3 protein: CASSEWGRATGRDYGYTF
clone size: many
D gene: .
V gene: TRBV25-1
J gene: TRBJ1-2

CDR3 DNA: TGCGCCAGCAGCCAGCGGAATGAGCCCGGGCAGCCCCAGCATTTT
CDR3 protein: CASSQRNEPGQPQHF
clone size: many
D gene: .
V gene: TRBV4-1
J gene: TRBJ1-5

CDR3 DNA: TGTGCCAGCAGCTCCGCTCCGTCCTACGAGCAGTACTTC
CDR3 protein: CASSSAPSYEQYF
clone size: .
D gene: .
V gene: TRBV28
J gene: TRBJ2-7

CDR3 DNA: TGTGCCAGCAGTTCCCAGGAGACCAAAAACATTCAGTACTTC
CDR3 protein: CASSSQETKNIQYF
clone size: .
D gene: .
V gene: TRBV12-3/TRBV12-4
J gene: TRBJ2-4

CDR3 DNA: TGTGCCTGGAGTGCCCGTCGGGGTAATTCACCCCTCCACTTT
CDR3 protein: CAWSARRGNSPLHF
clone size: many
D gene: .
V gene: TRBV30
J gene: TRBJ1-6

CDR3 DNA: TGTGCCAGCAGCTTATATGTTCAGGACAGATCTAACTATGGCTACACCTTC
CDR3 protein: CASSLYVQDRSNYGYTF
clone size: many
D gene: .
V gene: TRBV11-1
J gene: TRBJ1-2

CDR3 DNA: TGTGCCAGCAGCACCACGCAAATGAGGACAGCGCCGAATGCCTACGAGCAGTACTTC
CDR3 protein: CASSTTQMRTAPNAYEQYF
clone size: many
D gene: .
V gene: TRBV11-1
J gene: TRBJ2-7

CDR3 DNA: TGTGCCAGCAGTTCAACAGGGGGCCGATCGGAGACCCAGTACTTC
CDR3 protein: CASSSTGGRSETQYF
clone size: many
D gene: TRBD1
V gene: TRBV7-3
J gene: TRBJ2-5